This is a list of T cell receptor beta chains from one sample in a study of shared clonotypes between healthy human individuals. Produced via immunoSEQ multiplex PCR; TCRdb's table is partial and in-frame only. The sample holds 2 million to 2.5 million clones, approximately 90% seen once. Input material: naive CD4+ T cells from PBMCs. These TCRs come from a young man in good health. Some clones in this sample may be carry-over from other donors' samples. The CDR3 runs from the conserved cysteine through the conserved F or W. Each record gives: clone size, D gene, J gene, V gene, CDR3 DNA, CDR3 protein. A D gene is named only where the DNA matches it firmly. Expanded clones are given a class, and other clones once, few, many or no size at all.

few TRBD1 TRBJ1-1 TRBV4-3 TGCGCCAGCAGCCGTTCCGGGACAGGGAACACTGAAGCTTTCTTT CASSRSGTGNTEAFF
once NA TRBJ2-7 TRBV6-1 TGTGCCAGCAGTGTGGGGCTTGGTCCTAGCAGCTCCTACGAGCAGTACTTC CASSVGLGPSSSYEQYF
NA TRBD1 TRBJ1-5 TRBV18 TGTGCCAGCTCACCAGGACAGGGTGGGAGCAATCAGCCCCAGCATTTT CASSPGQGGSNQPQHF
NA NA TRBJ2-6 TRBV5-8 TGTGCCAGCAAATGGGGGGCGGCTGGGGCCAACGTCCTGACTTTC CASKWGAAGANVLTF
NA TRBD2 TRBJ2-6 TRBV4-1 TGCGCCAGCAGCCAAGGTCTGAGGACTAGCGGGAGTTCTTACGGGGCCAACGTCCTGACTTTC CASSQGLRTSGSSYGANVLTF
NA NA TRBJ2-7 TRBV28 TGTGCCAGCAGTTGGAGGGGCGAGCAGTACTTC CASSWRGEQYF
NA NA TRBJ1-1 TRBV7-2 TGTGCCAGCAGCAACCCGAACACTGAAGCTTTCTTT CASSNPNTEAFF
NA NA TRBJ2-1 TRBV18 TGTGCCAGCTCACCGACTAGAAGAAATGAGCAGTTCTTC CASSPTRRNEQFF
NA NA TRBJ1-5 TRBV5-5 TGTGCCAGCAGCCCCTTCGGGGGTTTGGATCAGCCCCAGCATTTT CASSPFGGLDQPQHF
NA TRBD1 TRBJ1-5 TRBV6-6 TGTGCCTCGGAGGGGGCTATAGAACATCAGCCCCAGCATTTT CASEGAIEHQPQHF
NA NA TRBJ1-2 TRBV28 TGTGCCAGCAGTTTATTTGGGCAGACCTATGGCTACACCTTC CASSLFGQTYGYTF
NA NA TRBJ2-2 TRBV25-1 TGTGCCAGCAGTGATGGCAGTGTGGGCCGGGGGGAGCTGTTTTTT CASSDGSVGRGELFF
NA TRBD2 TRBJ2-1 TRBV5-1 TGCGCCAGCAGCTTGAATAGCGGGAGGTTCTATGAGCAGTTCTTC CASSLNSGRFYEQFF
few TRBD1 TRBJ1-2 TRBV9 TGTGCCAGCAGCGGAACCGGGACAGAAGCTTTTGGCACCTTC CASSGTGTEAFGTF
NA NA TRBJ1-2 TRBV30 TGTGCCTGGAGTGTACCCCCAGGCGGCTACACCTTC CAWSVPPGGYTF
NA NA TRBJ2-7 TRBV28 TGTGCCAGCAGTCCGGTGATGGCTCCAGAGCGCTACGAGCAGTACTTC CASSPVMAPERYEQYF
NA NA TRBJ2-7 TRBV9 TGTGCCAGCAGCGCCACTGGGTCGTGGTACGAGCAGTACTTC CASSATGSWYEQYF
NA NA TRBJ2-5 TRBV29-1 TGCAGCGCCGCCGGGTCAGGAGAGACCCAGTACTTC CSAAGSGETQYF
NA NA TRBJ2-1 TRBV7-2 TGTGCCAGCAGCTTAGCCCGGCTCGGGCATGAGCAGTTCTTC CASSLARLGHEQFF
NA NA TRBJ2-5 TRBV6-5 TGTGCCAGCAGTACTAACAGGCTCCAAGAGACCCAGTACTTC CASSTNRLQETQYF
NA NA TRBJ2-7 TRBV12-5 TGTGCTAGTGGTTTGGGGACGGGCACCGGGGAGCAGTACTTC CASGLGTGTGEQYF
NA NA TRBJ2-3 TRBV15 TGTGCCACCAGCAGAACCGGGACGATCACAGATACGCAGTATTTT CATSRTGTITDTQYF
NA NA TRBJ1-2 TRBV6-5 TGTGCCAGCACCATGGGTGGGGTCGGTGGCTACACCTTC CASTMGGVGGYTF
NA NA TRBJ2-7 TRBV27 TGTGCCAGTCTCTACGAGCAGTACTTC CASLYEQYF
NA NA TRBJ2-6 TRBV5-4 TGTGCCAGCGCCGGCCGAATTCCCAACGTCCTGACTTTC CASAGRIPNVLTF
once NA TRBJ2-1 TRBV20-1 TGCAGTGCTAGACCCGAAACTCAGCAGTTCTTC CSARPETQQFF
NA TRBD1 TRBJ2-7 TRBV7-7 TGTGCCAGCAGTCCCGGGACAGGGGACTCCTACGAGCAGTACTTC CASSPGTGDSYEQYF
NA NA TRBJ1-1 TRBV6-4 TGTGCCAGCAGGATGAACACTGAAGCTTTCTTT CASRMNTEAFF
once NA TRBJ1-2 TRBV11-2 TGTGCCAGCAGCTTAGTGGCCGGGACCCATGGCTACACCTTC CASSLVAGTHGYTF
NA NA TRBJ2-3 TRBV2 TGTGCCAGCAGCCTACCCCTGGGGTCAGATACGCAGTATTTT CASSLPLGSDTQYF
NA NA TRBJ2-5 TRBV20-1 TGCAGTGCTAGGGTGGGAGAGACCCAGTACTTC CSARVGETQYF
NA NA TRBJ2-3 TRBV9 TGTGCCAGCAGCGTAGAACTAGCCTCAATCACAGATACGCAGTATTTT CASSVELASITDTQYF
NA NA TRBJ2-2 TRBV19 TGTGCCAGTAGTATAATGCCCAGCGGGAACACCGGGGAGCTGTTTTTT CASSIMPSGNTGELFF
NA TRBD1 TRBJ1-4 TRBV29-1 TGCAGCGCCTTGACGGGACAGCGTCCCGAAAAACTGTTTTTT CSALTGQRPEKLFF
NA NA TRBJ2-1 TRBV7-2 TGTGCCAGCAGCTTAGGGTTGGGAATTGGCAATGAGCAGTTCTTC CASSLGLGIGNEQFF
NA NA TRBJ1-1 TRBV19 TGTGCCAGTAGTAACTACAGGGCCCGGGATGCTGAAGCTTTCTTT CASSNYRARDAEAFF
few NA TRBJ1-1 TRBV19 TGTGCCAGTAGTAGTGGTGAGGGCTTTGAAGCTTTCTTT CASSSGEGFEAFF
NA TRBD1 TRBJ1-2 TRBV12-5 TGTGCTAGTGGGGGACAGAACTATGGCTACACCTTC CASGGQNYGYTF
NA TRBD2 TRBJ2-1 TRBV7-3 TGTGCCAGCAGCTTAACGAAGGCGGGAGCGCCGGGTAATGAGCAGTTCTTC CASSLTKAGAPGNEQFF
NA TRBD1 TRBJ1-4 TRBV2 TGTGCCAGCAGTGAAGCGCCCAGGGGGAATGAAAAACTGTTTTTT CASSEAPRGNEKLFF
NA TRBD2 TRBJ2-5 TRBV10-2 TGCGCCAGCAGTGACGCCGGGGGGGGTCAAGAGACCCAGTACTTC CASSDAGGGQETQYF
NA NA TRBJ2-5 TRBV7-2 TGTGCCAGCAGCTCCAGTAGGGGGACCTTTGAGACCCAGTACTTC CASSSSRGTFETQYF
NA TRBD1 TRBJ1-3 TRBV5-1 TGCGCCAGCAGCACCCAGGGGGCTGGAGGAAACACCATATATTTT CASSTQGAGGNTIYF
NA TRBD1 TRBJ2-1 TRBV2 TGTGCCAGCAGTGCGGGACAGGGGGATCGTGAGGCGTTCTTC CASSAGQGDREAFF
NA NA TRBJ2-3 TRBV5-1 TGCGCCAGCATGAGCGGGAGCACAGATACGCAGTATTTT CASMSGSTDTQYF
NA NA TRBJ2-5 TRBV5-1 TGCGCCAGCAGCTTGTCAGGCTTAGAGACCCAGTACTTC CASSLSGLETQYF
NA NA TRBJ1-4 TRBV6-5 TGTGCCAGCAGGGGGGCATGGACTAATGAAAAACTGTTTTTT CASRGAWTNEKLFF
NA NA TRBJ2-2 TRBV28 TGTGCCAGCAGCTCACAGAACACCGGGGAGCTGTTTTTT CASSSQNTGELFF
NA TRBD2 TRBJ2-5 TRBV9 TGTGCCAGCAGCGTAGCTCCTAGCGGGAGATCGGGGCAAGAGACCCAGTACTTC CASSVAPSGRSGQETQYF
NA NA TRBJ2-5 TRBV19 TGTGCCAGTAGTATAGATGGCCCGGGTCTTGGGGAGACCCAGTACTTC CASSIDGPGLGETQYF
NA TRBD1 TRBJ2-4 TRBV7-2 TGTGCCAGCAGCATAACGGGACAGGGAGTAGCCAAAAACATTCAGTACTTC CASSITGQGVAKNIQYF
NA NA TRBJ2-3 TRBV6-5 TGTGCCAGCAGTTCCCCAGGTACAGATACGCAGTATTTT CASSSPGTDTQYF
NA NA TRBJ1-2 TRBV25-1 TGTGCCAGCAGGGCGGAGGACTATGGCTACACCTTC CASRAEDYGYTF
NA NA TRBJ1-2 TRBV19 TGTGCCAGTACCCATGACACTCCGGCCTTTGGCTACACCTTC CASTHDTPAFGYTF
NA TRBD1 TRBJ1-5 TRBV7-3 TGTGCCAGCAGCTGCCGACAGGGCGATAGCAATCAGCCCCAGCATTTT CASSCRQGDSNQPQHF
NA NA TRBJ2-7 TRBV4-3 TGCGCCAGCAGCCAAGATCTAGGGACCGCACTCGAGCAGTACTTC CASSQDLGTALEQYF